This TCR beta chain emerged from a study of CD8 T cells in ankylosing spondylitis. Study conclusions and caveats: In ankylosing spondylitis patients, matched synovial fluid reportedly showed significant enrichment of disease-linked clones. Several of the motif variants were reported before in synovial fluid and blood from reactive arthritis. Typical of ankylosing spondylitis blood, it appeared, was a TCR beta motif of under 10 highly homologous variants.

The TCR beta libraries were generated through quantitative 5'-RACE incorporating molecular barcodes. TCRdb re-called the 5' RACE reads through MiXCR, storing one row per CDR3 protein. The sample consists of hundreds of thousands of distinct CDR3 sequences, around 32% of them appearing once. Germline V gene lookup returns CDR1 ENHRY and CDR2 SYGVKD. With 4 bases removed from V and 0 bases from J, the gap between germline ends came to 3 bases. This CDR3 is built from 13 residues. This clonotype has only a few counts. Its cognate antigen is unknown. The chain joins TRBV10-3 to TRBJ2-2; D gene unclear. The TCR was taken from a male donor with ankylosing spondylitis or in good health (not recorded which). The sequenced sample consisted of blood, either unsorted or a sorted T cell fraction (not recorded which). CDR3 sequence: CAISATNTGELFF. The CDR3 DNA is TGTGCCATCAGTGCGACGAACACCGGGGAGCTGTTTTTT.